The 14 T cell receptor beta chains in this list originate from one sample, sequenced in a study of cytomegalovirus exposure and HLA in healthy donors. In the PCR, 60 Vbeta and 13 Jbeta primers were used. Produced via immunoSEQ multiplex PCR; TCRdb's table is partial and in-frame only. The data show about 180,000 clones, with roughly 83% seen just once and roughly 1% held by the top ten. Material: PBMCs. The receptors were sampled from a man aged 25 to 40 in good health and CMV-seronegative.

The V and J genes are TRBV5-1 and TRBJ2-3, with 10 bases aligning to TRBD2. Germline values: CDR1 SGHRS, CDR2 YFSETQ. The CDR3 has 15 residues. With 2 bases clipped from V and 5 bases from J, the junction kept 5 bases outside the gene matches. Here the CDR3 reads CASSLERGGLDTQYF. In DNA, the CDR3 is TGCGCCAGCAGCTTAGAGCGGGGGGGCTTAGATACGCAGTATTTT.

V usage is TRBV7-6 and J usage is TRBJ2-7; D not resolved. V lost 5 bases to trimming and J lost 4 bases, with 24 bases between them. CDR1 and CDR2 (germline): SGHVS, FNYEAQ. The CDR3 loop spans 17 amino acids. CDR3 loop: CASSKTNSPLSRYEQYF. DNA of the CDR3: TGTGCCAGCAGCAAAACCAACTCGCCCCTGAGCCGATACGAGCAGTACTTC.

V and J are TRBV4-2 and TRBJ2-1; 10 bases are a match to TRBD2. The V gene's germline CDR1 is LGHNA and CDR2 YNFKEQ. The CDR3 runs 16 residues. V lost 3 bases and J lost 2; bases outside the gene matches: 4. DNA of the CDR3: TGTGCCAGCAGCCAGGAAAGCGGGAGGGCCTACAATGAGCAGTTCTTC. The encoded protein is CASSQESGRAYNEQFF.

The rearrangement joins TRBV2 to TRBJ2-7; 10 nucleotides line up with TRBD2. The germline CDR1 and CDR2 sequences are SNHLY and FYNNEI. Trimming at V came to 4 bases and at J to 1 base, leaving 4 bases not matched to a gene. This CDR3 is 15 amino acids long. The CDR3 is CASSGRTSGSYEQYF. In DNA form, the CDR3 reads TGTGCCAGCAGTGGTCGGACTAGCGGATCCTACGAGCAGTACTTC.

The CDR3 DNA reads as TGTGCCAGCAGCCGGGGGGGGGCTACAAGGTACAATGAGCAGTTCTTC. Translation gives CASSRGGATRYNEQFF. The chain employs TRBV9 and TRBJ2-1; 8 bases are shared with TRBD2. Germline V lookup: CDR1 SGDLS, CDR2 YYNGEE. With V trimmed by 4 bases and J by 4 bases, 10 bases remained unmatched. CDR3 length: 16 residues.

The gene calls are TRBV11-2 and TRBJ2-1; 12 bases line up with TRBD1. CDR1 and CDR2 from the germline V gene are SGHAT and FQNNGV. Trimming cost V 5 bases and J 7 bases; bases outside gene matches: 3. The CDR3 loop spans 14 amino acids. CDR3 in DNA: TGTGCCAGCAGCCGGGACAGGGGGCGGAATGAGCAGTTCTTC. Its protein product is CASSRDRGRNEQFF.

This chain uses TRBV12-5 with TRBJ2-3; possible D gene TRBD1, 5 bases. Germline CDR1 and CDR2: LGHNT and FRNRAP. V was shortened by 6 bases and J by 1 base, with 11 bases between the two germline ends. The CDR3 has 14 amino acids. The CDR3 reads CASGGPSRTDTQYF. The CDR3 DNA is TGTGCTAGTGGGGGGCCCAGCCGCACAGATACGCAGTATTTT. The whole variable domain, filled in from reference TRBV12-5 and TRBJ2-3, reads DARVTQTPRHKVTEMGQEVTMRCQPILGHNTVFWYRQTMMQGLELLAYFRNRAPLDDSGMPKDRFSAEMPDATLATLKIQPSEPRDSAVYFCASGGPSRTDTQYFGPGTRLTVL.

Details on this clone: This same CDR3 is encoded by further DNA sequences in the sample. The chain recombines TRBV28 with TRBJ1-4; no clear D. Germline CDR1 MDHEN, CDR2 SYDVKM. V was cut by 4 bases and J by 4 bases, with 10 bases left in between. The CDR3 is 14 residues long. In DNA, the CDR3 is TGTGCCAGCAGTTCGGGTACAAGTAATGAAAAACTGTTTTTT. This codes for CASSSGTSNEKLFF.

The rearrangement joins TRBV5-1 to TRBJ2-7; TRBD2 might be the D (6 bases). CDR3 length: 14 residues. Germline V gene data show CDR1 as SGHRS and CDR2 as YFSETQ. With 3 bases removed from V and 0 bases from J, the gap between germline ends came to 10 bases. The DNA for the CDR3 is TGCGCCAGCAGCTGGGGACTTTCCTCCTACGAGCAGTACTTC. This encodes CASSWGLSSYEQYF.

The J gene is TRBJ1-6, the V gene TRBV4-2; 8 nucleotides match TRBD1. V lost 0 bases and J lost 0; bases outside the gene matches: 10. Germline CDR1 is LGHNA and CDR2 is YNFKEQ. This CDR3 region has 20 residues. As DNA, the CDR3 is TGTGCCAGCAGCCAAGAAGACAGGGGAGGATTGAGCTCCTATAATTCACCCCTCCACTTT. Amino acids: CASSQEDRGGLSSYNSPLHF.

This clone appeared once. The chain joins TRBV7-9 to TRBJ1-5, with 7 bases lining up with TRBD1. CDR1 and CDR2 from the germline V gene are SEHNR and FQNEAQ (reference sequence). Unmatched junction bases numbered 13, after V lost 5 bases and J lost 6 bases. There are 16 residues in the CDR3. This chain's CDR3 is CASSLRRGLDGQPQHF. CDR3 DNA sequence: TGTGCCAGCAGCCTCAGAAGGGGGCTCGACGGTCAGCCCCAGCATTTT.

This clone was found a few times. This chain links TRBV28 with TRBJ2-7; 9 positions match TRBD2. Germline lookup yields CDR1 MDHEN and CDR2 SYDVKM. The CDR3 runs 14 residues. The V gene end was trimmed by 7 bases and the J gene end by 2 bases; junction bases not matched to a gene: 6. In DNA, the CDR3 is TGTGCCAGCACATCAGCGGGGGGCCCCTACGAGCAGTACTTC. It specifies CASTSAGGPYEQYF.

The chain has TRBV5-1 and TRBJ2-1; 7 bases align to TRBD1. Losses at the gene ends were 5 bases for V and 3 bases for J; bases not matched to a gene: 5. Germline V gene lookup returns CDR1 SGHRS and CDR2 YFSETQ. CDR3 size: 14 residues. This CDR3 reads CASRNGTDYNEQFF. Here the CDR3 DNA reads TGCGCCAGCAGAAATGGGACAGACTACAATGAGCAGTTCTTC.

The chain couples TRBV5-8 to TRBJ1-2; possible D gene TRBD1, 5 bases. The V gene lost 4 bases and the J gene lost 2 bases, with 15 bases spanning the gap. CDR3 length: 15 residues. Germline CDR1 and CDR2: SGHTS and YDEGEE. CDR3 DNA: TGTGCCAGCAGCCCCGGTGGGGGGAACAACTATGGCTACACCTTC. Translated: CASSPGGGNNYGYTF.